The present entry profiles one T cell receptor (beta chain) with its context. These data come from a study of early stage breast cancer tumors. About the study: Average read coverage per sample was 9 to 10-fold.

The length of the CDR3 is 11 residues. Germline V gives CDR1 SEHNR, CDR2 FQNEAQ (reference sequence). Trimming pared 11 bases from V and 0 bases from J, leaving 2 bases between. Clones were read by immunoSEQ multiplex PCR, and TCRdb kept only the in-frame ones, dropping some. In the table there are roughly 19,000 clones, about 70% of which are singletons. This receptor was taken from a person between 60 and 69 years old with breast cancer. J is TRBJ2-6 and V is TRBV7-9, with D unresolved. What was sequenced was blood. CDR3 loop: CAGSGANVLTF. The CDR3 region has the DNA TGTGCCGGCTCTGGGGCCAACGTCCTGACTTTC.